This TCR beta chain was recorded in a study of blood T cell repertoires in COVID-19. Study-wide background: Sample material is recorded as cDNA or gDNA derived from T cells, B-cell-depleted T cells, or PBMCs.

The assay was immunoSEQ multiplex PCR, and TCRdb's table has in-frame clones only and misses some. The sample lists roughly 200,000 clones, around 89% occurring once. The study recruited people aged about 18 to 90 years across approximately 25 US areas. Participants' reported clinical history set cohort assignment. Resolution of symptoms, clearance, or two negative PCRs was present in recovered Cohort 3 donors. This TCR came from a man aged 30-40 years who had recovered from COVID-19. The specimen sequenced was PBMCs or T cells enriched from blood (not recorded which).

This chain's CDR3 is CASNRAANTGELFF. The CDR3 DNA sequence: TGTGCCAGTAACAGGGCGGCGAACACCGGGGAGCTGTTTTTT. This chain links TRBV19 with TRBJ2-2, with D tentatively TRBD1 (6 bases). The CDR3 is made up of 14 amino acids. The germline CDR1 and CDR2 sequences are LNHDA and SQIVND (reference sequence). Trimming stripped 7 bases from V and 0 bases from J, with 9 bases between. The entire variable domain, with the rest obtained from reference TRBV19 and TRBJ2-2, is as follows: DGGITQSPKYLFRKEGQNVTLSCEQNLNHDAMYWYRQDPGQGLRLIYYSQIVNDFQKGDIAEGYSVSREKKESFPLTVTSAQKNPTAFYLCASNRAANTGELFFGEGSRLTVL.